Presented here are 11 T cell receptor beta chains from one specimen sequenced in a study of cytomegalovirus exposure and HLA in healthy donors. It was with 60 Vbeta and 13 Jbeta primers that the PCR ran. The assay was immunoSEQ multiplex PCR, and TCRdb's table has in-frame clones only and misses some. Of about 100,000 clones listed, about 77% are singletons. Material for sequencing was PBMCs. The receptor set was obtained from a woman between 18 and 29 years old in good health and CMV-seropositive.

This chain joins TRBV18 and TRBJ2-7; 11 bases match TRBD1. The CDR3 has 15 amino acids. V lost 1 base to trimming and J lost 6 bases; unmatched junction nucleotides: 5. Germline assignment: CDR1 KGHSH and CDR2 LQKENI. CDR3 coding DNA: TGTGCCAGCTCACCACTGGGACAGGGGGAGGTCGAGCAGTACTTC. Translated: CASSPLGQGEVEQYF.

J is TRBJ2-3 and V is TRBV7-3; 13 nucleotides agree with TRBD2. The germline V gene has CDR1 SGHTA and CDR2 FQGTGA. CDR3 size: 15 residues. The ends lost 5 bases at V and 4 bases at J; junction bases unmatched: 3. CDR3: CASSGGLAGADTQYF. DNA for the CDR3: TGTGCCAGCAGCGGTGGACTAGCGGGAGCAGATACGCAGTATTTT.

The chain couples TRBV4-3 to TRBJ1-4, with D uncertain. Looked up from germline, CDR1 is LGHNA and CDR2 is YSLEER. The CDR3 contains 15 residues. Trimming took off 1 base at V and 5 bases at J, with 11 bases between the two ends. The CDR3 spells CASSQAATPNEKLFF. Here the CDR3 DNA reads TGCGCCAGCAGCCAAGCGGCGACACCCAATGAAAAACTGTTTTTT.

The chain has TRBV29-1 and TRBJ2-3; TRBD2 matches at 11 bases. Germline CDR1 reads SQVTM; CDR2 reads ANQGSEA. V was pared by 4 bases and J by 4 bases, with 7 bases of the junction left unmatched. This CDR3 is built from 15 residues. Here the CDR3 DNA reads TGCAGCGTTGGGGCACTAGCGGGAGTGGCAGATACGCAGTATTTT. It translates to CSVGALAGVADTQYF.

The chain carries TRBV5-4 and TRBJ2-5; 10 bases align to TRBD2. With 0 bases clipped from V and 2 bases from J, the junction kept 7 bases outside the gene matches. This CDR3 contains 17 residues. CDR1 and CDR2 (germline): SGHNT, YYREEE (reference sequence). The DNA of the CDR3 is TGTGCCAGCAGCTTGGGGTCTAGCGGGGGCCGGCAAGAGACCCAGTACTTC. Its protein product is CASSLGSSGGRQETQYF.

V and J are TRBV29-1 and TRBJ2-3; 9 nucleotides agree with TRBD1. There are 13 residues in the CDR3. V lost 4 bases and J lost 5; bases outside the gene matches: 4. CDR1 and CDR2 from the germline V gene are SQVTM and ANQGSEA. The CDR3 nucleotides are TGCAGCGTTGTGGGACAGGGCGTAGATACGCAGTATTTT. Residues: CSVVGQGVDTQYF.

The CDR3 nucleotides read TGTGCCATCAGTGAGTATGCGGGAGGGAGCTACGAGCAGTACTTC. Translating gives CAISEYAGGSYEQYF. The chain has TRBV10-3 and TRBJ2-7; 9 bases are shared with TRBD2. Unmatched junction bases numbered 4, after V lost 1 base and J lost 3 bases. Germline V gene data show CDR1 as ENHRY and CDR2 as SYGVKD. The CDR3 sequence is 15 residues long.

The V and J genes are TRBV7-9 and TRBJ1-4, with 11 bases identical to TRBD1. V was clipped by 5 bases and J by 8 bases; unmatched bases: 10. The CDR3 has 16 residues. Germline CDR1 and CDR2: SEHNR and FQNEAQ (reference sequence). The CDR3, as DNA: TGTGCCAGCAGCCTAAACACCGGGACAGGGGGAGAAAAACTGTTTTTT. Translated: CASSLNTGTGGEKLFF.

J is TRBJ2-7 and V is TRBV7-3; the match to TRBD2 covers 7 bases. The V gene end was trimmed by 4 bases and the J gene end by 7 bases; junction bases not matched to a gene: 4. Germline V lookup: CDR1 SGHTA, CDR2 FQGTGA. This CDR3 has 12 amino acids. The CDR3 is CASSSSGGEQYF. The CDR3 DNA sequence: TGTGCCAGCAGCTCTTCGGGGGGTGAGCAGTACTTC.

V and J are TRBV29-1 and TRBJ2-7; 8 nucleotides match TRBD2. The CDR3 spans 12 residues. Germline lookup yields CDR1 SQVTM and CDR2 ANQGSEA. The ends lost 6 bases at V and 2 bases at J; junction bases unmatched: 3. The chain's CDR3 is CSVQAGAYEQYF. CDR3 coding DNA: TGCAGCGTCCAAGCGGGAGCCTACGAGCAGTACTTC.

The chain couples TRBV7-2 to TRBJ2-5; TRBD1 matches 8 bases. This CDR3 is built from 14 residues. Per the germline V gene, CDR1 is SGHTA and CDR2 is FQGNSA. Trimming took 5 bases from V and 1 from J; bases not matched to a gene: 3. DNA of the CDR3: TGTGCCAGCAGCACGGACAGGGTCCAAGAGACCCAGTACTTC. Translation gives CASSTDRVQETQYF. Based on the CDR3 plus reference TRBV7-2 and TRBJ2-5, the full variable domain is GAGVSQSPSNKVTEKGKDVELRCDPISGHTALYWYRQSLGQGLEFLIYFQGNSAPDKSGLPSDRFSAERTGGSVSTLTIQRTQQEDSAVYLCASSTDRVQETQYFGPGTRLLVL.